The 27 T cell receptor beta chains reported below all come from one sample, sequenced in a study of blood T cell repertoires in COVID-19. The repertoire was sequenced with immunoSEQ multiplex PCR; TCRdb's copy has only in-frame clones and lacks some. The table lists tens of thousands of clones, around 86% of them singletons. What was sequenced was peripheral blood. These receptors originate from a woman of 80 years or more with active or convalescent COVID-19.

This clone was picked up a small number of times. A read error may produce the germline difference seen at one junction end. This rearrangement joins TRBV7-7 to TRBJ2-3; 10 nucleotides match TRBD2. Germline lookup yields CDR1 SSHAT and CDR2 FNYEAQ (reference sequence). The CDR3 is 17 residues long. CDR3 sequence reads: CASSPDSGGTFTDTQYF. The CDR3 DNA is TGTGCTAGCAGCCCGGATAGCGGGGGGACCTTCACAGATACGCAGTATTTT.

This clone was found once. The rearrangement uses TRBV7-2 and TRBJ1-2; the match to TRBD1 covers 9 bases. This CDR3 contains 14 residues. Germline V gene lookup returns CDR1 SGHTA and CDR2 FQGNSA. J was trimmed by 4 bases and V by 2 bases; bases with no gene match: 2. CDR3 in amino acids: CASSLLQGAYGYTF. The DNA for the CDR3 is TGTGCCAGCAGCTTATTACAGGGGGCCTATGGCTACACCTTC.

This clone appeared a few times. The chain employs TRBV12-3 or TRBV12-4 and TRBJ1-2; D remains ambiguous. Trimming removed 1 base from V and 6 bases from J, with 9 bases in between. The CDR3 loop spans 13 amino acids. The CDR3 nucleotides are TGTGCCAGCAGTTTAGTAGTAGATCATGGCTACACCTTC. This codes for CASSLVVDHGYTF.

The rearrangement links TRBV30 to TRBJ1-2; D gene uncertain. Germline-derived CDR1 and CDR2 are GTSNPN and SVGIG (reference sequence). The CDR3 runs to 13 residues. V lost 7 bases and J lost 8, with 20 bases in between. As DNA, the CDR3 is TGTGCCTCGCGGGAGGAAGAGAAGGTGGGCTACACCTTC. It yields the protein CASREEEKVGYTF.

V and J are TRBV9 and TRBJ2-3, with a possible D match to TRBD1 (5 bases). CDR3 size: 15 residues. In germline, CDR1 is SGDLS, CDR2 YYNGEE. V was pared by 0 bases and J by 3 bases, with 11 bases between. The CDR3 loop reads CASSVGPGQTDTQYF. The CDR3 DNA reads TGTGCCAGCAGCGTAGGGCCCGGACAAACAGATACGCAGTATTTT.

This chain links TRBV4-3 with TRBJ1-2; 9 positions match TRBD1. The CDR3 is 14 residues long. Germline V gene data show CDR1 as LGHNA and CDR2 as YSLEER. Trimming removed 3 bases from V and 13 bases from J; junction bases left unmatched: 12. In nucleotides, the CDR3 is TGCGCCAGCAGCCATTCAGGTACCGGACAGGGGTGCACCTTC. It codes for CASSHSGTGQGCTF.

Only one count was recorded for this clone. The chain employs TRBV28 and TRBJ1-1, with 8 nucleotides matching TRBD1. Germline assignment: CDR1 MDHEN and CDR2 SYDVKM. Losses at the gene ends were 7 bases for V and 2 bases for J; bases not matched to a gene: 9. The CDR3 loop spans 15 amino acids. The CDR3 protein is CASTPQGALNTEAFF. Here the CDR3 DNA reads TGTGCCAGCACCCCCCAGGGGGCGCTTAACACTGAAGCTTTCTTT.

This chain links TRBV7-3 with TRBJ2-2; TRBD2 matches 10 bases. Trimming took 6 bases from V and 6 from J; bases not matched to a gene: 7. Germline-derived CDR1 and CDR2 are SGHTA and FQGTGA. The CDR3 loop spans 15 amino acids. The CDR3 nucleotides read TGTGCCAGCAGAGCGAGCGGGGGGGCCGCCGGGGAGCTGTTTTTT. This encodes CASRASGGAAGELFF.

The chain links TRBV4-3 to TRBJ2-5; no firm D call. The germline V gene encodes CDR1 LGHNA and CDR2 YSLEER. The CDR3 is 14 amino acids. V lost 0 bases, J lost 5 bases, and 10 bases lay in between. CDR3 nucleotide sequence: TGCGCCAGCAGCCAAGAGTACAGAACGGAGACCCAGTACTTC. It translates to CASSQEYRTETQYF.

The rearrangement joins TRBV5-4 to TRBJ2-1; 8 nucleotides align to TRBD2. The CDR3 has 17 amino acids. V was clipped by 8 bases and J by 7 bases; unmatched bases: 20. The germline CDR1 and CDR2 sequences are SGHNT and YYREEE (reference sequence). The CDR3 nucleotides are TGTGCCAGTCAGCTTGGAGGTGGCCCGGGAGGGCCAAATGAGCAGTTCTTC. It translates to CASQLGGGPGGPNEQFF.

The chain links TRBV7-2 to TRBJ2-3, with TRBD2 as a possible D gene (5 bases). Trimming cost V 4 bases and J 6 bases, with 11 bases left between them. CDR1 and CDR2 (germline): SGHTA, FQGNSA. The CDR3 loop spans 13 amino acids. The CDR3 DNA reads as TGTGCCAGCAGCTCTTCCTGGGAGGATACGCAGTATTTT. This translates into CASSSSWEDTQYF.

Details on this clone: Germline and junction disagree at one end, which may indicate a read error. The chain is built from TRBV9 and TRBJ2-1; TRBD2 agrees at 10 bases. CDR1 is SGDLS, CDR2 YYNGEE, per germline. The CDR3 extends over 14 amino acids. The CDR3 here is CASNVAGGRNEQFF. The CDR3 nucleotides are TGTGCCAGCAACGTAGCGGGAGGTCGAAATGAGCAGTTCTTC.

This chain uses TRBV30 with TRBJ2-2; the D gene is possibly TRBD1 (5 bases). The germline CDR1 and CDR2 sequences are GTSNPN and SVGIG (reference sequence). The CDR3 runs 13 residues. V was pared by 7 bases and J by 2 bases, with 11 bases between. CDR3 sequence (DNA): TGTGCCTTCAATCAGGGTAACACCGGGGAGCTGTTTTTT. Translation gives CAFNQGNTGELFF.

DNA of the CDR3: TGTGCCAGCAGTCAACGGTCGGGGGGCATAGGCTCTGGAAACACCATATATTTT. Translated: CASSQRSGGIGSGNTIYF. The chain joins TRBV11-2 to TRBJ1-3; tentatively, D is TRBD1 (6 bases). Germline CDR1 reads SGHAT; CDR2 reads FQNNGV. Trimming cost V 6 bases and J 0 bases, with 21 bases left between them. CDR3 length: 18 residues. Filled out from reference TRBV11-2 and TRBJ1-3, the complete variable domain reads EAGVAQSPRYKIIEKRQSVAFWCNPISGHATLYWYQQILGQGPKLLIQFQNNGVVDDSQLPKDRFSAERLKGVDSTLKIQPAKLEDSAVYLCASSQRSGGIGSGNTIYFGEGSWLTVV.

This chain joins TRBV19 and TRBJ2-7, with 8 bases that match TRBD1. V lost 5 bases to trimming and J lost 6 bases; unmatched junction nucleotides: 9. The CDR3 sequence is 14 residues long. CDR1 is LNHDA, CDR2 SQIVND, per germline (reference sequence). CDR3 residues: CASSRQGASREQYF. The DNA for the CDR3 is TGTGCCAGTAGTCGGCAGGGGGCCAGTCGCGAGCAGTACTTC. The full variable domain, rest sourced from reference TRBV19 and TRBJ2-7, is DGGITQSPKYLFRKEGQNVTLSCEQNLNHDAMYWYRQDPGQGLRLIYYSQIVNDFQKGDIAEGYSVSREKKESFPLTVTSAQKNPTAFYLCASSRQGASREQYFGPGTRLTVT.

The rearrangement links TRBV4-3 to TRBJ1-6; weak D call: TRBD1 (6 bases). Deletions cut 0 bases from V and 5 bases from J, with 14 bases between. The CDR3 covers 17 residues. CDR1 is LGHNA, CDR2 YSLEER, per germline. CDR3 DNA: TGCGCCAGCAGCCAAGATCTCCGGGGGGCTAATAATTCACCCCTCCACTTT. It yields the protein CASSQDLRGANNSPLHF.

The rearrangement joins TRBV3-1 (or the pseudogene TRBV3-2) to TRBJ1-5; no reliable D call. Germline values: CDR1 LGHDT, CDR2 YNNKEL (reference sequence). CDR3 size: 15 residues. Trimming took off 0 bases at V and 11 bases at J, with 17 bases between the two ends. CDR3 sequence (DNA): TGTGCCAGCAGCCAAGATCTGGCCAAGCCCCAGGCCCAGCATTTT. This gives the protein CASSQDLAKPQAQHF.

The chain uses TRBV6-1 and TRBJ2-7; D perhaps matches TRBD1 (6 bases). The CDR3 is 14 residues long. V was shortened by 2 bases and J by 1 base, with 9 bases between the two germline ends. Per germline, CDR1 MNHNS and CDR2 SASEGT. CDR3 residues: CASSEMRGSYEQYF. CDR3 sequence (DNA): TGTGCCAGCAGTGAAATGAGGGGGTCCTACGAGCAGTACTTC.

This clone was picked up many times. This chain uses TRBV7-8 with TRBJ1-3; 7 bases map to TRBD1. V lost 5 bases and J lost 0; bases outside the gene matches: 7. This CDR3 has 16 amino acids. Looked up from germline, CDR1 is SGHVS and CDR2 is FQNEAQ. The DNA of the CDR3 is TGTGCCAGCAGCCCGAGGGGACAGTACTCTGGAAACACCATATATTTT. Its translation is CASSPRGQYSGNTIYF.

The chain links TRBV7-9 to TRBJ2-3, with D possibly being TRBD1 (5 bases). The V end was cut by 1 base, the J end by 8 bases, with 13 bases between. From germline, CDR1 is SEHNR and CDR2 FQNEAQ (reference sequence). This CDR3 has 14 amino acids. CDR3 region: CASSLEGPAGTQYF. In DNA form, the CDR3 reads TGTGCCAGCAGCTTAGAGGGGCCGGCAGGTACGCAGTATTTT.

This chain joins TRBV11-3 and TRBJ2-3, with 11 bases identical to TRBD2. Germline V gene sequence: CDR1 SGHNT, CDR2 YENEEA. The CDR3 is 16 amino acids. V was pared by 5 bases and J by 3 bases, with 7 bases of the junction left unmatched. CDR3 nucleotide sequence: TGTGCCAGCAGCCTTAGCGGGAGGGATGGGACAGATACGCAGTATTTT. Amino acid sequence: CASSLSGRDGTDTQYF. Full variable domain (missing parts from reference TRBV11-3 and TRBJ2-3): EAGVVQSPRYKIIEKKQPVAFWCNPISGHNTLYWYLQNLGQGPELLIRYENEEAVDDSQLPKDRFSAERLKGVDSTLKIQPAELGDSAVYLCASSLSGRDGTDTQYFGPGTRLTVL.

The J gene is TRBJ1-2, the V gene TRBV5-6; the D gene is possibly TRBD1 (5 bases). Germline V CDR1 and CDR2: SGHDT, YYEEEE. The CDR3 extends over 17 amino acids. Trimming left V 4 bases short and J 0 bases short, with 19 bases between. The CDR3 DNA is TGTGCCAGCAGCGGGGGTTGGGAGGCCTGGGCTAACTATGGCTACACCTTC. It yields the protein CASSGGWEAWANYGYTF.

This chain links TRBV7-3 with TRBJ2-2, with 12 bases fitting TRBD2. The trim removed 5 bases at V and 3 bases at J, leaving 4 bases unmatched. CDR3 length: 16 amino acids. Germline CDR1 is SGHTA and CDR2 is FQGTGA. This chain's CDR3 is CASSLAGGPHTGELFF. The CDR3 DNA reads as TGTGCCAGCAGCCTAGCGGGAGGGCCCCACACCGGGGAGCTGTTTTTT.

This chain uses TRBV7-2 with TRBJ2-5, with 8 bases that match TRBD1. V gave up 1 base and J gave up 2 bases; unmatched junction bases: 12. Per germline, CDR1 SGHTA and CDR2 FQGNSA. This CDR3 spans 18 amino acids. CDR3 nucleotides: TGTGCCAGCAGCTTAGTCCTCCCCACAGGGGGTTTTCAAGAGACCCAGTACTTC. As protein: CASSLVLPTGGFQETQYF.

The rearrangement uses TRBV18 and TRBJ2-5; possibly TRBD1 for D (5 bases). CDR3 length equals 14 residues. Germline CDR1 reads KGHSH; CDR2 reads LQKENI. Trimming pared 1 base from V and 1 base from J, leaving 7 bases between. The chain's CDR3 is CASSPLDSQETQYF. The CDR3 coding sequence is TGTGCCAGCTCACCACTTGACAGCCAAGAGACCCAGTACTTC.

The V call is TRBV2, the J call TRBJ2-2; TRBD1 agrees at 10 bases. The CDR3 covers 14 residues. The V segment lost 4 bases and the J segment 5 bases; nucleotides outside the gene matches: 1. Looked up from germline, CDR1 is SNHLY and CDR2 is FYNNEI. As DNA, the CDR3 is TGTGCCAGCAGTGCGGGACAGGGGACCGGGGAGCTGTTTTTT. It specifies CASSAGQGTGELFF.

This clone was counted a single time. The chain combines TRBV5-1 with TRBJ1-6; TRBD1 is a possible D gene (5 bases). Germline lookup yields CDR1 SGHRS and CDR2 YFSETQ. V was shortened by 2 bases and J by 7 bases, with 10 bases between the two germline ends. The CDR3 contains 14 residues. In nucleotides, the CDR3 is TGCGCCAGCAGCTTAGACAGTCGGAATTCACCCCTCCACTTT. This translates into CASSLDSRNSPLHF.